A selection of T cell receptor beta chains follows, all from one sample in a study of radiotherapy plus CTLA-4 blockade in lung cancer. TCRdb's copy holds only in-frame clones and misses some; the assay was immunoSEQ multiplex PCR. The top ten clones hold 0.65% to 1% of a sample with about 100,000 clones, 83% of them seen once. The source material was peripheral blood, sampled from a patient treated with radiotherapy plus ipilimumab. These receptors all come from a human donor with non-small cell lung cancer who had stable disease on radiotherapy plus ipilimumab. The CDR3 runs from the conserved cysteine through the conserved F or W. Where a row states a size, it is once, few, many or the class of an expanded clone; other rows omit it.

j_gene: TRBJ2-1
v_gene: TRBV7-2
abundance: few
len: 11
CDR3aa: CASSFGTPAVF

j_gene: TRBJ2-1
v_gene: TRBV28
abundance: -
len: 15
CDR3aa: CASRVGQGTYNEQFF

j_gene: TRBJ1-3
v_gene: TRBV19
abundance: -
len: 15
CDR3aa: CASSISQISGNTIYF

j_gene: TRBJ2-1
v_gene: TRBV4-2
abundance: -
len: 19
CDR3aa: CASSQVGQGAFSSYNEQFF

j_gene: TRBJ2-2
v_gene: TRBV9
abundance: -
len: 15
CDR3aa: CASSSMTSGTGELFF

j_gene: TRBJ1-4
v_gene: TRBV28
abundance: -
len: 16
CDR3aa: CASSASDRVNDEKLFF

j_gene: TRBJ2-1
v_gene: TRBV10-3
abundance: -
len: 15
CDR3aa: CATHSGTGAYNEQFF

j_gene: TRBJ1-4
v_gene: TRBV2
abundance: few
len: 15
CDR3aa: CASRWDRGPDEKLFF

j_gene: TRBJ2-7
v_gene: TRBV6-6
abundance: -
len: 14
CDR3aa: CASSRTSGYSEQYF

j_gene: TRBJ2-2
v_gene: TRBV5-1
abundance: -
len: 14
CDR3aa: CASSPSLGTGELFF

j_gene: TRBJ1-1
v_gene: TRBV2
abundance: -
len: 14
CDR3aa: CASNRGDLNTEAFF

j_gene: TRBJ2-1
v_gene: TRBV4-2
abundance: -
len: 17
CDR3aa: CASSQYPSGQGSNEQFF

j_gene: TRBJ2-4
v_gene: TRBV30
abundance: -
len: 14
CDR3aa: CAWGKERPKNIQYF

j_gene: TRBJ1-6
v_gene: TRBV5-1
abundance: -
len: 13
CDR3aa: CASSRVYNSPLHF

j_gene: TRBJ1-4
v_gene: TRBV28
abundance: -
len: 13
CDR3aa: CASRDTLNEKLFF

j_gene: TRBJ2-2
v_gene: TRBV5-4
abundance: -
len: 13
CDR3aa: CASSLRAAGELFF

j_gene: TRBJ1-5
v_gene: TRBV5-1
abundance: -
len: 16
CDR3aa: CASSLGYGRDHQPQHF

j_gene: TRBJ1-5
v_gene: TRBV2
abundance: -
len: 17
CDR3aa: CASSTRAGDGSNQPQHF

j_gene: TRBJ2-5
v_gene: TRBV5-1
abundance: once
len: 15
CDR3aa: CASSFEQGGAETQYF

j_gene: TRBJ2-7
v_gene: TRBV15
abundance: -
len: 15
CDR3aa: CATSRDELAGREQYF

j_gene: TRBJ2-1
v_gene: TRBV5-4
abundance: few
len: 15
CDR3aa: CASSFARREYNEQFF

j_gene: TRBJ1-1
v_gene: TRBV7-9
abundance: -
len: 13
CDR3aa: CASSLDRNTEAFF

j_gene: TRBJ2-1
v_gene: TRBV11-3
abundance: -
len: 14
CDR3aa: CASSLARGADEQFF

j_gene: TRBJ1-5
v_gene: TRBV19
abundance: -
len: 16
CDR3aa: CASSMARDGLGQPQHF

j_gene: TRBJ1-4
v_gene: TRBV27
abundance: -
len: 16
CDR3aa: CASSSPSTLGVEKLFF

j_gene: TRBJ1-1
v_gene: TRBV19
abundance: -
len: 13
CDR3aa: CASRTGQGFSLFF

j_gene: TRBJ2-3
v_gene: TRBV19
abundance: -
len: 14
CDR3aa: CASSLAGSGETQYF

j_gene: TRBJ1-1
v_gene: TRBV5-5
abundance: -
len: 18
CDR3aa: CASSLAPGQGRMNTEAFF

j_gene: TRBJ2-5
v_gene: TRBV14
abundance: -
len: 12
CDR3aa: CASSQDRATQYF

j_gene: TRBJ1-6
v_gene: TRBV7-9
abundance: few
len: 14
CDR3aa: CASIGDAGGSPLHF

j_gene: TRBJ2-1
v_gene: TRBV4-1
abundance: few
len: 12
CDR3aa: CASSPDRNEQFF

j_gene: TRBJ2-7
v_gene: TRBV5-1
abundance: -
len: 15
CDR3aa: CASSSGQGSSYEQYF

j_gene: TRBJ2-5
v_gene: TRBV28
abundance: -
len: 12
CDR3aa: CASQGGQETQYF

j_gene: TRBJ2-7
v_gene: TRBV5-6
abundance: few
len: 14
CDR3aa: CASSFSTGFYEQYF

j_gene: TRBJ2-1
v_gene: TRBV19
abundance: -
len: 12
CDR3aa: CASSISVGEQFF

j_gene: TRBJ2-7
v_gene: TRBV4-1
abundance: -
len: 15
CDR3aa: CASSNRPLQGSEQYF

j_gene: TRBJ2-7
v_gene: TRBV29-1
abundance: -
len: 13
CDR3aa: CSAQGRGFREQYF

j_gene: TRBJ1-6
v_gene: TRBV10-3
abundance: -
len: 16
CDR3aa: CAISESGSSYNSPLHF

j_gene: TRBJ2-5
v_gene: TRBV7-9
abundance: few
len: 12
CDR3aa: CASSLARKTQYF

j_gene: TRBJ1-2
v_gene: TRBV9
abundance: -
len: 16
CDR3aa: CASSVAKNVHNYGYTF

j_gene: TRBJ1-4
v_gene: TRBV9
abundance: many
len: 16
CDR3aa: CASTPDGGLGSEKLFF

j_gene: TRBJ2-1
v_gene: TRBV29-1
abundance: -
len: 16
CDR3aa: CSVERIPSGSMNEQFF